This T cell receptor (beta chain) was identified during a study of blood T cell repertoires in COVID-19. Clones were sequenced by immunoSEQ multiplex PCR, and TCRdb holds only the in-frame ones, with some missing. The repertoire includes more than 45,000 clones, about nine tenths of them detected once, and roughly 15% sits in the top ten. Trimming removed 7 bases from V and 5 bases from J; junction bases left unmatched: 5. This CDR3 has 13 amino acids. The sequenced sample consisted of peripheral blood. This clonotype was sampled from a man aged 65 to 85 with acute or convalescent COVID-19. The chain uses TRBV12-3 or TRBV12-4 and TRBJ2-1, with 7 nucleotides matching TRBD1. CDR3 nucleotide sequence: TGTGCCAGCACCCGAGGGACAGACAATGAGCAGTTCTTC. This encodes CASTRGTDNEQFF.